The rows below give T cell receptor beta chains drawn from one sample of a study of blood T cell repertoires in COVID-19. Profiling relied on immunoSEQ multiplex PCR, and the TCRdb table lists in-frame clones only, not all of them. Of approximately 150,000 clones listed, around 87% are singletons. Sequencing was done on a sample of PBMCs or T cells enriched from blood (not recorded which). The origin of the receptors is a middle-aged woman who had been exposed to COVID-19. CDR3s include the opening cysteine and the closing phenylalanine or tryptophan. Each record gives: J gene, D gene, V gene, clone size, CDR3 protein, CDR3 DNA. D genes are given only for firm matches. Not all rows give a size; the values are once, few, many and, for expanded clones, a class.

>TRBJ2-7|TRBD2|TRBV5-4|once
CASSLELAVSYEQYF
TGTGCCAGCAGCTTGGAACTAGCGGTATCCTACGAGCAGTACTTC
>TRBJ1-1|.|TRBV27|.
CASRLLDRNTEAFF
TGTGCCAGCAGACTACTTGACAGGAACACTGAAGCTTTCTTT
>TRBJ1-5|TRBD1|TRBV2|once
CASSEWQGDQPQHF
TGTGCCAGCAGTGAATGGCAGGGGGATCAGCCCCAGCATTTT
>TRBJ1-1|.|TRBV7-2|.
CASSLPLGTEAFF
TGTGCCAGCAGCTTACCCCTAGGCACTGAAGCTTTCTTT
>TRBJ1-1|TRBD1|TRBV19|.
CASSIDLDRGPFMNTEAFF
TGTGCCAGTAGTATAGATCTTGACAGGGGGCCTTTCATGAACACTGAAGCTTTCTTT
>TRBJ2-2|TRBD1|TRBV19|.
CASSSRQGYSNTGELFF
TGTGCCAGTAGTTCTAGACAGGGATATTCGAACACCGGGGAGCTGTTTTTT
>TRBJ1-5|TRBD1|TRBV12-5|.
CASGSTGGNQPQHF
TGTGCTAGTGGTTCAACAGGGGGCAATCAGCCCCAGCATTTT
>TRBJ1-5|TRBD1|TRBV4-1|.
CASTRQGNSNQPQHF
TGCGCCAGCACCAGACAGGGTAATAGCAATCAGCCTCAGCATTTT
>TRBJ2-3|.|TRBV11-2|.
CASSPGAETDTQYF
TGTGCCAGCAGCCCTGGGGCCGAGACAGATACGCAGTATTTT
>TRBJ2-7|.|TRBV19|.
CASSIGGGLSTYEQYF
TGTGCCAGTAGTATAGGGGGGGGCCTGAGCACCTACGAGCAGTACTTC
>TRBJ2-5|TRBD2|TRBV29-1|.
CSVDRRSGTRETQYF
TGCAGCGTAGACCGGAGGAGCGGGACGAGAGAGACCCAGTACTTC
>TRBJ2-5|.|TRBV25-1|.
CASSDPRVAVGETQYF
TGTGCCAGCAGTGATCCACGGGTAGCGGTAGGGGAGACCCAGTACTTC
>TRBJ1-5|TRBD1|TRBV3-1/TRBV3-2|.
CASSQGGDRGRSTHYSNQPQHF
TGTGCCAGCAGCCAAGGTGGGGACAGGGGACGATCGACGCATTATAGCAATCAGCCCCAGCATTTT
>TRBJ1-2|.|TRBV6-1|once
CASSELDTEHYGYTF
TGTGCCAGCAGTGAACTTGACACTGAGCACTATGGCTACACCTTC
>TRBJ2-3|.|TRBV20-1|.
CRLPLGTQYF
TGCAGGCTCCCCCTAGGAACGCAGTATTTT
>TRBJ2-3|.|TRBV9|.
CASSVDTAGDTQYF
TGTGCCAGCAGCGTAGATACAGCAGGGGATACGCAGTATTTT
>TRBJ2-3|TRBD2|TRBV7-2|once
CASSLSGRRDTQYF
TGTGCCAGCAGCCTTAGCGGGAGAAGAGATACGCAGTATTTT
>TRBJ2-3|TRBD2|TRBV9|.
CASSGSSGRKTDTQYF
TGTGCCAGCAGCGGATCTAGCGGGAGAAAGACAGATACGCAGTATTTT
>TRBJ1-2|TRBD1|TRBV19|.
CASSIAPWTGGDGYTF
TGTGCCAGTAGTATAGCCCCCTGGACAGGGGGGGATGGCTACACCTTC
>TRBJ2-1|TRBD2|TRBV7-9|.
CASSFRLADNEQFF
TGTGCCAGCAGCTTTAGACTAGCGGACAATGAGCAGTTCTTC
>TRBJ2-5|.|TRBV2|.
CASRVDGYGARVTQYF
TGTGCCAGCAGAGTCGATGGGTACGGAGCGCGGGTGACCCAGTACTTC
>TRBJ1-2|.|TRBV25-1|.
CASSELYGYTF
TGTGCCAGCAGTGAACTGTATGGCTACACCTTC
>TRBJ1-1|.|TRBV28|.
CASSFYGLTTEAFF
TGTGCCAGCAGTTTTTATGGGCTGACCACTGAAGCTTTCTTT
>TRBJ2-1|TRBD2|TRBV6-2/TRBV6-3|.
CASSIPGLAGVSSYNEQFF
TGTGCCAGCAGTATTCCGGGACTAGCGGGAGTCAGCTCCTACAATGAGCAGTTCTTC
>TRBJ2-5|.|TRBV5-4|.
CASSTQGQETQYF
TGTGCCAGCAGCACACAGGGTCAAGAGACCCAGTACTTC
>TRBJ2-1|.|TRBV10-3|.
CAISVAHEQFF
TGTGCCATCAGTGTAGCGCACGAGCAGTTCTTC
>TRBJ1-5|.|TRBV10-3|.
CAISERQGSNQPQHF
TGTGCCATCAGTGAACGGCAGGGTAGCAATCAGCCCCAGCATTTT
>TRBJ1-6|.|TRBV7-9|.
CASSPPRQGNSPLHF
TGTGCCAGCAGCCCCCCCAGGCAGGGGAATTCACCCCTCCACTTT
>TRBJ1-2|.|TRBV6-5|.
CASSYTTGLTNYGYTF
TGTGCCAGCAGTTACACCACAGGGCTTACTAACTATGGCTACACCTTC
>TRBJ1-2|TRBD1|TRBV10-3|.
CAISAGTGGGYTF
TGTGCCATCAGTGCCGGGACAGGGGGTGGCTACACCTTC
>TRBJ1-4|.|TRBV7-2|.
CASSGQFGEKLFF
TGTGCCAGCAGTGGACAGTTTGGTGAAAAACTGTTTTTT
>TRBJ2-5|TRBD1|TRBV4-1|.
CASSHGLRLGQGGGTQYF
TGCGCCAGCAGCCATGGGTTACGTTTAGGACAGGGTGGTGGGACCCAGTACTTC
>TRBJ2-3|TRBD2|TRBV9|once
CASSVTTGGAGGPMQYF
TGTGCCAGCAGCGTCACGACAGGCGGAGCGGGGGGGCCGATGCAGTATTTT
>TRBJ2-4|TRBD2|TRBV7-2|once
CASSLVLAGGRAKNIQYF
TGTGCCAGCAGCTTAGTGCTAGCGGGAGGGCGAGCCAAAAACATTCAGTACTTC
>TRBJ1-2|.|TRBV5-1|once
CASSLGGDGGSARTF
TGCGCCAGCAGCTTGGGAGGGGACGGGGGTTCTGCTAGGACCTTC
>TRBJ2-3|TRBD1|TRBV10-3|.
CAISEERQGADTQYF
TGTGCCATCAGTGAGGAAAGGCAGGGGGCTGATACGCAGTATTTT
>TRBJ1-5|.|TRBV28|.
CASSVIRSNNQPQHF
TGTGCCAGCAGTGTAATCAGGTCGAACAATCAGCCCCAGCATTTT
>TRBJ1-5|TRBD1|TRBV28|.
CASCRDRGSSRQPQHF
TGTGCCAGCTGCCGGGACAGGGGGTCGTCGAGACAGCCCCAGCATTTT
>TRBJ2-1|TRBD2|TRBV7-8|.
CASSFRAGVLDNEQFF
TGTGCCAGCAGCTTTCGCGCGGGAGTCCTTGACAATGAGCAGTTCTTC
>TRBJ2-7|.|TRBV6-2/TRBV6-3|.
CASSLSGTQNEQYF
TGTGCCAGCAGCCTGTCGGGGACTCAGAACGAGCAGTACTTC
>TRBJ2-3|TRBD2|TRBV9|.
CASSPGLAGIADTQYF
TGTGCCAGCAGCCCGGGACTAGCGGGAATTGCAGATACGCAGTATTTT
>TRBJ2-6|.|TRBV27|.
CASSLEGSPSGANVLTF
TGTGCCAGCAGTTTAGAGGGCAGCCCCTCTGGGGCCAACGTCCTGACTTTC
>TRBJ1-1|TRBD1|TRBV5-1|.
CASSPGTGNTEAFF
TGCGCCAGCAGTCCCGGGACAGGTAACACTGAAGCTTTCTTT
>TRBJ2-1|.|TRBV9|.
CASTRSVGVRDEQFF
TGTGCCAGCACACGGTCCGTGGGAGTGAGGGATGAGCAGTTCTTC
>TRBJ1-4|.|TRBV28|few
CASSLPGQINVGNEKLFF
TGTGCCAGCAGTTTACCTGGACAGATAAATGTTGGTAATGAAAAACTGTTTTTT
>TRBJ2-7|TRBD1|TRBV7-2|.
CASSLSGTGSHEQYF
TGTGCCAGCAGCTTATCCGGGACAGGGAGCCACGAGCAGTACTTC
>TRBJ1-1|TRBD1|TRBV6-1|.
CASSSRGQALTAFF
TGTGCCAGCAGTTCCCGGGGACAGGCCCTGACAGCTTTCTTT
>TRBJ1-4|.|TRBV18|.
CASSARGEKLFF
TGTGCCAGCTCAGCCAGGGGAGAAAAACTGTTTTTT
>TRBJ2-5|TRBD2|TRBV19|.
CASRSILAGEETQYF
TGTGCCAGTAGGTCTATATTAGCGGGCGAGGAGACCCAGTACTTC
>TRBJ1-4|.|TRBV7-8|.
CASSPRVATNEKLFF
TGTGCCAGCAGCCCCAGGGTTGCAACTAATGAAAAACTGTTTTTT
>TRBJ1-1|.|TRBV5-1|.
CASSVPENTEAFF
TGCGCCAGCAGCGTCCCAGAAAACACTGAAGCTTTCTTT
>TRBJ1-4|.|TRBV10-3|.
CAISESSGGAYEKLFF
TGTGCCATCAGTGAGTCGTCTGGGGGGGCTTATGAAAAACTGTTTTTT
>TRBJ1-6|.|TRBV19|.
CASMSGSSYNSPLHF
TGTGCCAGTATGAGCGGATCCTCCTATAATTCACCCCTCCACTTT
>TRBJ2-3|TRBD1|TRBV7-3|.
CASSLGTGSLTDTQYF
TGTGCCAGCAGCCTCGGGACAGGGAGTTTGACAGATACGCAGTATTTT